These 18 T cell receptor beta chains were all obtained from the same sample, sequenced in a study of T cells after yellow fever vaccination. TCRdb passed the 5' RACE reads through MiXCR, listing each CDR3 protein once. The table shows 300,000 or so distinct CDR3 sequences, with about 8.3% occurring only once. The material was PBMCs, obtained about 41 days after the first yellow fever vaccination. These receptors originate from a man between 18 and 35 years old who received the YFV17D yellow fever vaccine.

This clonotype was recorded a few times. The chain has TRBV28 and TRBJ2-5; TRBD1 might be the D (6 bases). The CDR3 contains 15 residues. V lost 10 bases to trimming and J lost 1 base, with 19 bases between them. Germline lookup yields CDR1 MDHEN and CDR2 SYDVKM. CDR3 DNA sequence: TGTGCCACCTCCTCAGGACAGAACCGCCAAGAGACCCAGTACTTC. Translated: CATSSGQNRQETQYF.

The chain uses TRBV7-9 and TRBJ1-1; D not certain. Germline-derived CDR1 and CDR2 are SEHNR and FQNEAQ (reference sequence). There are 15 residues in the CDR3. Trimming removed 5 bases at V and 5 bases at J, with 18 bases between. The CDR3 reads CASSDLMSGITEAFF. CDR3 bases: TGTGCCAGCAGCGACCTCATGTCGGGGATAACTGAAGCTTTCTTT.

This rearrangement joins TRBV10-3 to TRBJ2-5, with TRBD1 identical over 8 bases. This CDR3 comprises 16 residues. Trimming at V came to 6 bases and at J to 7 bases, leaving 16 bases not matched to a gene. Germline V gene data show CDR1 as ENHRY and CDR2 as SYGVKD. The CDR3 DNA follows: TGTGCCATCAGCGGCCGCGGACAGGGTCTTGATGGGACCCAGTACTTC. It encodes CAISGRGQGLDGTQYF.

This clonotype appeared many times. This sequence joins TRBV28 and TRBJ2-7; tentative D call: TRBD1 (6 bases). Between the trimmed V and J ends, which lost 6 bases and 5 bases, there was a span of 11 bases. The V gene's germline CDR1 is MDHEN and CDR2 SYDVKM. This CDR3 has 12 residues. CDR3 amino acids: CASSNQGHEQYV. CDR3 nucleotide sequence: TGTGCCAGCAGCAATCAGGGGCACGAGCAGTACGTC.

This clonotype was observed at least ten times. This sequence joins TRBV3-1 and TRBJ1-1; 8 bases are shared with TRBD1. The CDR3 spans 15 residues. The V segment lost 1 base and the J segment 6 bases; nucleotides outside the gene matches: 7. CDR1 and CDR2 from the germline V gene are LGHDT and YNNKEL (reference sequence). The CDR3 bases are TGTGCCAGCAGCCAAGGGGACAGGCGGACCGCTGAAGCTTTCTTT. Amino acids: CASSQGDRRTAEAFF.

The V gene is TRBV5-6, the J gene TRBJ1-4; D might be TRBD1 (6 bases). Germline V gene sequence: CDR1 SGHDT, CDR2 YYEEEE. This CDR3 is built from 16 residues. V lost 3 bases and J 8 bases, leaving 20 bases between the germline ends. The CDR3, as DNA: TGTGCCAGCAGCTGGCTAAGGGGGGGACTCCTCGAAAAACTGTTTTTT. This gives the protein CASSWLRGGLLEKLFF.

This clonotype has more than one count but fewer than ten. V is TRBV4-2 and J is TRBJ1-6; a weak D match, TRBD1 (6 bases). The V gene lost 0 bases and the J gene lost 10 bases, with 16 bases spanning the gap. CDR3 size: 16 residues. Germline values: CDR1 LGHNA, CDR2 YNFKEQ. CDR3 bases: TGTGCCAGCAGCCAAGACCCGGGGACACCGATCTCACCCCTCCACTTT. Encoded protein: CASSQDPGTPISPLHF.

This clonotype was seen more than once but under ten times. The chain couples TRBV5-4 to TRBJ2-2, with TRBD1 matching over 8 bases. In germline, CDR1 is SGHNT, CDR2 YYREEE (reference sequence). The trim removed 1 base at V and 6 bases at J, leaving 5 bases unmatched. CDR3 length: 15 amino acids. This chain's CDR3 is CASSLQGAGPGELFF. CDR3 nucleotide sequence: TGTGCCAGCAGCTTGCAGGGGGCTGGCCCCGGGGAGCTGTTTTTT.

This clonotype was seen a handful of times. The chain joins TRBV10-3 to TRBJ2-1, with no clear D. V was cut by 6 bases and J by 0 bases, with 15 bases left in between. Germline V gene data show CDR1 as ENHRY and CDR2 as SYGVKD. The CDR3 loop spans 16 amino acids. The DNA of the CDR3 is TGTGCCATCAGCGATTTACGCTCTAGCTCCTACAATGAGCAGTTCTTC. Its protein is CAISDLRSSSYNEQFF.

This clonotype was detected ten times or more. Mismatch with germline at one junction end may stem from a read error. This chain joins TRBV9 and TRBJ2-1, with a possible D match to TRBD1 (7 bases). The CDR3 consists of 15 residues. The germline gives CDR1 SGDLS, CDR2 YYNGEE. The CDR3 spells CASSPRGAGYNEQFF. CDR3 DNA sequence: TGCGCCAGCAGCCCCAGGGGGGCCGGGTACAATGAGCAGTTCTTC.

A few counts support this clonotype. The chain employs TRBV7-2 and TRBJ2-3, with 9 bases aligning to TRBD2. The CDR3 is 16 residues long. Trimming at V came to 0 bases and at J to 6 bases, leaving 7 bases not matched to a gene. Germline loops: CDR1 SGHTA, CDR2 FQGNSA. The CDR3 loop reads CASSLAVRGGGDTQYF. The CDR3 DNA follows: TGTGCCAGCAGCTTAGCGGTGCGGGGGGGCGGGGATACGCAGTATTTT.

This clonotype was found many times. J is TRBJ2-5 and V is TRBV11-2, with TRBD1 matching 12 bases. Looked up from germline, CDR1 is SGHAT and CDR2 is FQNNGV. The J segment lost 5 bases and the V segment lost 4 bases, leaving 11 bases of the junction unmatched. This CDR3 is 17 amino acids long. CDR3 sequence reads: CASSSLPGQGALETQYF. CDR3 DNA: TGTGCCAGCAGCTCTCTACCGGGACAGGGGGCTTTGGAGACCCAGTACTTC.

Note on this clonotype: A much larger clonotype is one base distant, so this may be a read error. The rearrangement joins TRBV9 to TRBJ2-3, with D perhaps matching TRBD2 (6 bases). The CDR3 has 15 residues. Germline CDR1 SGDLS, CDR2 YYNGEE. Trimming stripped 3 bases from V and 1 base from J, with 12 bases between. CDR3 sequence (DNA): TGTGCCAGCAGCGGCGTGGGGGGAGGCACAGATACGCAGTATTTT. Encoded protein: CASSGVGGGTDTQYF.

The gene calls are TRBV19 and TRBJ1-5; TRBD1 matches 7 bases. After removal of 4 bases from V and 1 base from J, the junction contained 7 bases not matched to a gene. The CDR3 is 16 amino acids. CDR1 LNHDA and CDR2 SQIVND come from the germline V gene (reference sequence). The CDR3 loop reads CASSTFRGGSNQPQHF. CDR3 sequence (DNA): TGTGCCAGTAGTACATTCAGGGGGGGAAGCAATCAGCCCCAGCATTTT. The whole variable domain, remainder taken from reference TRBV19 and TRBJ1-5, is DGGITQSPKYLFRKEGQNVTLSCEQNLNHDAMYWYRQDPGQGLRLIYYSQIVNDFQKGDIAEGYSVSREKKESFPLTVTSAQKNPTAFYLCASSTFRGGSNQPQHFGDGTRLSIL.

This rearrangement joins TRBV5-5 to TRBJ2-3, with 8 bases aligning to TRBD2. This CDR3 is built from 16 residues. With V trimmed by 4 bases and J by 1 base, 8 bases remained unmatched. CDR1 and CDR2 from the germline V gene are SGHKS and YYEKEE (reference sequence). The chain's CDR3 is CASSRVRAGGTDTQYF. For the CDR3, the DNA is TGTGCCAGCAGCCGGGTGCGAGCGGGGGGCACAGATACGCAGTATTTT.

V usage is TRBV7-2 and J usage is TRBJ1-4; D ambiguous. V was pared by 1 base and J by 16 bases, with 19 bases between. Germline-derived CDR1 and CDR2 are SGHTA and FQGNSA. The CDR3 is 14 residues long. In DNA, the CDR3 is TGTGCCAGCAGCTTAGGGCAGGCGTCAGAGAGTCGGTTTTTT. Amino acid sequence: CASSLGQASESRFF.

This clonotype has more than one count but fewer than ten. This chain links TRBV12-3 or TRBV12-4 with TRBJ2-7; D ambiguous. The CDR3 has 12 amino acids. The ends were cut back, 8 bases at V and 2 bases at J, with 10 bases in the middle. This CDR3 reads CASARVPYEQYF. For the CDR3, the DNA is TGTGCCAGCGCCCGGGTGCCCTACGAGCAGTACTTC.

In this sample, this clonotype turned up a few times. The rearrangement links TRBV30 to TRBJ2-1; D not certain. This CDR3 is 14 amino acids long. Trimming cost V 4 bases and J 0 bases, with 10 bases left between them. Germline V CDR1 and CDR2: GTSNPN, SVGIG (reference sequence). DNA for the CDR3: TGTGCCTGGATGAAATGGAGCTCCTACAATGAGCAGTTCTTC. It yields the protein CAWMKWSSYNEQFF.